This passage covers 27 T cell receptor beta chains from one sample sequenced in a study of cytomegalovirus exposure and HLA in healthy donors. 60 Vbeta and 13 Jbeta primers were used in PCR. Method: immunoSEQ multiplex PCR; TCRdb's copy keeps in-frame clones and lacks some. The repertoire table contains approximately 100,000 clones. The sequencing sample was made of PBMCs. The origin of the receptors is a man in his forties in good health and CMV-seronegative.

V usage is TRBV11-2 and J usage is TRBJ1-4, with a possible D match to TRBD1 (6 bases). Germline V gene lookup returns CDR1 SGHAT and CDR2 FQNNGV. V lost 1 base to trimming and J lost 1 base, with 7 bases between them. CDR3 size: 15 residues. CDR3 in DNA: TGTGCCAGCAGCTTAGGAGGGGGAACTAATGAAAAACTGTTTTTT. It translates to CASSLGGGTNEKLFF.

The chain links TRBV18 to TRBJ2-5, with 12 positions matching TRBD2. Trimming cost V 3 bases and J 2 bases; bases outside gene matches: 1. This CDR3 comprises 15 residues. Germline V gene lookup returns CDR1 KGHSH and CDR2 LQKENI. In DNA form, the CDR3 reads TGTGCCAGCTCACCTGGGACTAGCGGGCAAGAGACCCAGTACTTC. Translating gives CASSPGTSGQETQYF.

The chain couples TRBV19 to TRBJ2-1; 7 bases fit TRBD2. This CDR3 contains 15 residues. With V trimmed by 3 bases and J by 1 base, 3 bases remained unmatched. Germline V lookup: CDR1 LNHDA, CDR2 SQIVND (reference sequence). The CDR3: CASSIGGTSYNEQFF. The CDR3 nucleotides read TGTGCCAGTAGTATCGGGGGGACTTCCTACAATGAGCAGTTCTTC.

The rearrangement joins TRBV19 to TRBJ2-3; maybe TRBD1 (5 bases). Trimming left V 10 bases short and J 4 bases short, with 18 bases between. CDR3 length equals 14 residues. Germline V gene lookup returns CDR1 LNHDA and CDR2 SQIVND (reference sequence). The CDR3 DNA is TGTGCCACCCGAGCCGGACATGGGGCAGATACGCAGTATTTT. Protein: CATRAGHGADTQYF.

This sequence joins TRBV7-2 and TRBJ1-1; perhaps TRBD1 as D (6 bases). V dropped 6 bases and J dropped 0 bases, with 14 bases sitting between them. The CDR3 length is 15 residues. The V gene's germline CDR1 is SGHTA and CDR2 FQGNSA. CDR3 sequence: CASRPQQGMNTEAFF. The CDR3 bases are TGTGCCAGCAGGCCCCAACAGGGCATGAACACTGAAGCTTTCTTT.

This chain links TRBV7-6 with TRBJ1-6; 7 bases are shared with TRBD1. J lost 4 bases, V lost 5 bases, and 8 bases had no gene match. The germline gives CDR1 SGHVS, CDR2 FNYEAQ. This CDR3 spans 16 amino acids. The CDR3 region is CASSPQGTAYNSPLHF. CDR3 coding DNA: TGTGCCAGCAGCCCCCAAGGGACAGCTTATAATTCACCCCTCCACTTT.

V is TRBV15 and J is TRBJ1-5; D remains unclear. Germline assignment: CDR1 LNHNV and CDR2 YYDKDF (reference sequence). This CDR3 comprises 14 residues. V dropped 0 bases and J dropped 6 bases, with 9 bases sitting between them. CDR3 sequence: CATSRDGGFQPQHF. In DNA form, the CDR3 reads TGTGCCACCAGCAGAGATGGAGGTTTTCAGCCCCAGCATTTT.

This chain uses TRBV6-6 with TRBJ1-1; 9 bases agree with TRBD1. V lost 2 bases and J lost 5; bases outside the gene matches: 6. Per the germline V gene, CDR1 is MNHNY and CDR2 is SVGAGI (reference sequence). The CDR3 length is 15 residues. The CDR3 DNA follows: TGTGCCAGCAGTTACCCCGGGACAGGGAGAACTGAAGCTTTCTTT. Protein product: CASSYPGTGRTEAFF.

The chain links TRBV19 to TRBJ1-5; no firm D call. Germline V gene lookup returns CDR1 LNHDA and CDR2 SQIVND (reference sequence). This CDR3 has 15 residues. V lost 3 bases, J lost 0 bases, and 9 bases lay in between. In DNA, the CDR3 is TGTGCCAGTAGTATTCAGATTGCTAGCAATCAGCCCCAGCATTTT. Translating it yields CASSIQIASNQPQHF.

This sequence joins TRBV7-2 and TRBJ1-2; 12 nucleotides align to TRBD1. Germline lookup yields CDR1 SGHTA and CDR2 FQGNSA. The length of the CDR3 is 16 residues. V lost 1 base and J lost 7; bases outside the gene matches: 7. For the CDR3, the DNA is TGTGCCAGCAGCTTAGACCCGGGACAGGGGGCAGGTGGCTACACCTTC. As protein: CASSLDPGQGAGGYTF.

The chain links TRBV19 to TRBJ1-5, with a tentative D call TRBD1 (5 bases). Germline V CDR1 and CDR2: LNHDA, SQIVND (reference sequence). The CDR3 loop spans 15 amino acids. Trimming stripped 6 bases from V and 4 bases from J, with 16 bases between. For the CDR3, the DNA is TGTGCCAGTAGACCTCGGACACTCCCGAATCAGCCCCAGCATTTT. Its protein is CASRPRTLPNQPQHF.

J is TRBJ2-3 and V is TRBV30, with D maybe TRBD1 (5 bases). The V end was cut by 2 bases, the J end by 9 bases, with 15 bases between. Germline CDR1 and CDR2: GTSNPN and SVGIG (reference sequence). This CDR3 has 13 amino acids. The CDR3 nucleotides read TGTGCCTGGAGTTTCACGAATAAGGGGACGCAGTATTTT. Encoded protein: CAWSFTNKGTQYF. Supplemented by reference TRBV30 and TRBJ2-3, the full variable domain reads SQTIHQWPATLVQPVGSPLSLECTVEGTSNPNLYWYRQAAGRGLQLLFYSVGIGQISSEVPQNLSASRPQDRQFILSSKKLLLSDSGFYLCAWSFTNKGTQYFGPGTRLTVL.

V usage is TRBV10-3 and J usage is TRBJ2-5; D ambiguous. The CDR3 is 12 amino acids. Germline CDR1 ENHRY, CDR2 SYGVKD. Deletions cut 5 bases from V and 4 bases from J, with 8 bases between. The CDR3 protein is CAISSVGETQYF. In DNA form, the CDR3 reads TGTGCCATCAGTAGCGTAGGAGAGACCCAGTACTTC.

V gene TRBV6-5 combines with J gene TRBJ1-4, with 7 bases lining up with TRBD1. The CDR3 is 13 residues long. In germline, CDR1 is MNHEY, CDR2 SVGAGI. V dropped 0 bases and J dropped 12; count of bases not matched to a gene: 4. The CDR3 DNA is TGTGCCAGCAGTTACTCGACAGGGTTGGAACTGTTTTTT. This encodes CASSYSTGLELFF.

V usage is TRBV9 and J usage is TRBJ2-3; 14 positions agree with TRBD2. CDR1 and CDR2 from the germline V gene are SGDLS and YYNGEE. The CDR3 has 17 residues. With V trimmed by 3 bases and J by 2 bases, 5 bases remained unmatched. CDR3 nucleotides: TGTGCCAGCAGCGCCGGACTAGCGGGGGGCCCCACAGATACGCAGTATTTT. Encoded protein: CASSAGLAGGPTDTQYF.

The chain employs TRBV7-2 and TRBJ2-7, with 8 bases lining up with TRBD1. The V gene end was trimmed by 5 bases and the J gene end by 6 bases; junction bases not matched to a gene: 12. Per the germline V gene, CDR1 is SGHTA and CDR2 is FQGNSA. CDR3 size: 15 residues. The CDR3 region is CASSPDRGTLGEQYF. The DNA of the CDR3 is TGTGCCAGCAGCCCCGACAGGGGTACTTTGGGCGAGCAGTACTTC. The full variable domain, its missing parts supplied by reference TRBV7-2 and TRBJ2-7, is GAGVSQSPSNKVTEKGKDVELRCDPISGHTALYWYRQSLGQGLEFLIYFQGNSAPDKSGLPSDRFSAERTGGSVSTLTIQRTQQEDSAVYLCASSPDRGTLGEQYFGPGTRLTVT.

The chain links TRBV2 to TRBJ1-2, with 10 bases matching TRBD1. The J segment lost 4 bases and the V segment lost 6 bases, leaving 8 bases of the junction unmatched. CDR3 length: 15 amino acids. Germline V lookup: CDR1 SNHLY, CDR2 FYNNEI. The DNA of the CDR3 is TGTGCCAGCAGGCCGGGACAGGGGACCTCCTATGGCTACACCTTC. It translates to CASRPGQGTSYGYTF.

This chain joins TRBV11-2 and TRBJ2-7, with TRBD1 matching over 7 bases. CDR1 and CDR2 (germline): SGHAT, FQNNGV. With V trimmed by 3 bases and J by 6 bases, 5 bases remained unmatched. The CDR3 length is 13 residues. CDR3 DNA sequence: TGTGCCAGCAGCTTCGGACAGGCTTCCGAGCAGTACTTC. This sequence encodes CASSFGQASEQYF.

V usage is TRBV5-6 and J usage is TRBJ2-2; 9 bases fit TRBD1. In germline, CDR1 is SGHDT, CDR2 YYEEEE. V lost 6 bases to trimming and J lost 3 bases; unmatched junction nucleotides: 9. The CDR3 spans 16 residues. The chain's CDR3 is CASIKRGTGYTGELFF. Written as DNA, the CDR3 is TGTGCCAGCATCAAAAGGGGGACAGGGTACACCGGGGAGCTGTTTTTT.

This chain connects TRBV6-4 to TRBJ1-4, with D hard to call. The germline V gene encodes CDR1 MRHNA and CDR2 SNTAGT. The germline V and J ends were trimmed by 6 bases and 10 bases, with 18 bases remaining between them. This CDR3 has 14 amino acids. CDR3 nucleotide sequence: TGTGCCAGCAGCCCATCCTCGAGGGAGGGAAAACTGTTTTTT. This gives the protein CASSPSSREGKLFF.

The chain employs TRBV11-3 and TRBJ2-1, with 9 bases matching TRBD1. Trimming at V came to 5 bases and at J to 9 bases, leaving 11 bases not matched to a gene. CDR3 length: 15 residues. Germline V gene data show CDR1 as SGHNT and CDR2 as YENEEA. CDR3 loop: CASSQTGTGFFEQFF. Here the CDR3 DNA reads TGTGCCAGCAGCCAAACCGGGACAGGGTTTTTTGAGCAGTTCTTC. The complete variable domain, with remaining parts taken from reference TRBV11-3 and TRBJ2-1, reads EAGVVQSPRYKIIEKKQPVAFWCNPISGHNTLYWYLQNLGQGPELLIRYENEEAVDDSQLPKDRFSAERLKGVDSTLKIQPAELGDSAVYLCASSQTGTGFFEQFFGPGTRLTVL.

The chain links TRBV19 to TRBJ1-2, with 8 positions matching TRBD1. V lost 7 bases, J lost 2 bases, and 9 bases stayed unmatched. The CDR3 loop spans 15 amino acids. Germline CDR1 and CDR2: LNHDA and SQIVND (reference sequence). DNA for the CDR3: TGTGCCAGTACCCCCACCCGGGACAGGAACTATGGCTACACCTTC. Its protein product is CASTPTRDRNYGYTF.

The chain recombines TRBV19 with TRBJ2-5; D might be TRBD1 (5 bases). Trimming cost V 10 bases and J 0 bases, with 12 bases left between them. The CDR3 consists of 13 residues. Germline lookup yields CDR1 LNHDA and CDR2 SQIVND (reference sequence). CDR3 coding DNA: TGTGCCACCCGACAGACGTACCAAGAGACCCAGTACTTC. Encoded protein: CATRQTYQETQYF.

This chain connects TRBV7-8 to TRBJ2-7; D may be TRBD1 (6 bases). V gave up 7 bases and J gave up 0 bases, with 19 bases separating them. The CDR3 is made up of 16 amino acids. Germline assignment: CDR1 SGHVS and CDR2 FQNEAQ. CDR3 sequence: CASTVQGSVSSYEQYF. For the CDR3, the DNA is TGTGCCAGCACCGTTCAGGGGAGTGTGAGCTCCTACGAGCAGTACTTC. Full variable domain (rest looked up from reference TRBV7-8 and TRBJ2-7): GAGVSQSPRYKVAKRGQDVALRCDPISGHVSLFWYQQALGQGPEFLTYFQNEAQLDKSGLPSDRFFAERPEGSVSTLKIQRTQQEDSAVYLCASTVQGSVSSYEQYFGPGTRLTVT.

This sequence joins TRBV5-1 and TRBJ1-2; TRBD1 is a possible D gene (5 bases). Trimming shortened V by 0 bases and J by 6 bases, and 9 bases separated the two germline ends. From germline, CDR1 is SGHRS and CDR2 YFSETQ. The CDR3 covers 13 residues. The CDR3 loop reads CASSLEGLDGYTF. The CDR3 coding sequence is TGCGCCAGCAGCTTGGAGGGGCTGGATGGCTACACCTTC.

With respect to this clone: Mismatch with germline at one junction end may stem from a read error. The sample holds other DNA sequences that translate to the same CDR3. This rearrangement joins TRBV28 to TRBJ1-1; 9 bases map to TRBD1. Germline lookup yields CDR1 MDHEN and CDR2 SYDVKM. There are 16 residues in the CDR3. The CDR3 loop is CASSGSGTGMNTEAFF. For the CDR3, the DNA is TGTGCCAGCAGTGGATCCGGGACAGGGATGAACACTGAAGCCTTCTTT. The full variable domain, with the rest looked up from reference TRBV28 and TRBJ1-1, is DVKVTQSSRYLVKRTGEKVFLECVQDMDHENMFWYRQDPGLGLRLIYFSYDVKMKEKGDIPEGYSVSREKKERFSLILESASTNQTSMYLCASSGSGTGMNTEAFFGQGTRLTVV.

The rearrangement joins TRBV7-6 to TRBJ2-5; tentative D call: TRBD1 (6 bases). This CDR3 has 16 amino acids. The V gene's germline CDR1 is SGHVS and CDR2 FNYEAQ. Trimming took 5 bases from V and 2 from J, leaving 18 bases between them. The CDR3 nucleotides read TGTGCCAGCAGCCCAGCGGTACAGGGACGACAAGAGACCCAGTACTTC. This encodes CASSPAVQGRQETQYF.